Each of the 26 T cell receptor beta chains below was sequenced from the same sample in a study of shared clonotypes between healthy human individuals. Terminally differentiated effector memory CD45RA+ cells were excluded by CCR7 positive selection of CD45RO-negative cells. The method was immunoSEQ multiplex PCR; TCRdb's version includes in-frame clones alone and lacks a portion of them. The sample carries 600,000 or so clones, roughly 96% recorded once. Sequenced material: naive CD8+ T cells sorted from blood. These receptors all stem from a woman aged 25-40 years in good health.

The chain carries TRBV27 and TRBJ2-4, with 7 positions matching TRBD2. V lost 5 bases to trimming and J lost 8 bases; unmatched junction nucleotides: 9. Germline CDR1 MNHEY, CDR2 SMNVEV (reference sequence). This CDR3 has 14 residues. The CDR3 protein is CASSPIAGRYIQYF. The CDR3 nucleotides read TGTGCCAGCAGTCCAATAGCGGGCAGATACATTCAGTACTTC.

The chain links TRBV13 to TRBJ2-5; D is ambiguous. This CDR3 has 17 residues. V lost 4 bases, J lost 11 bases, and 29 bases lay in between. Germline V gene lookup returns CDR1 PRHDT and CDR2 FYEKMQ (reference sequence). In DNA form, the CDR3 reads TGTGCCAGCAGCTCCTCGTCCATTTCCTTAATCTATGTAGAGCAGTACTTC. It translates to CASSSSSISLIYVEQYF.

The chain is built from TRBV6-5 and TRBJ2-7; D is possibly TRBD2 (5 bases). V was shortened by 4 bases and J by 0 bases, with 7 bases between the two germline ends. The germline gives CDR1 MNHEY, CDR2 SVGAGI. This CDR3 is built from 13 residues. The CDR3 DNA follows: TGTGCCAGCAGTTGGCGGGTCTCCTACGAGCAGTACTTC. It codes for CASSWRVSYEQYF.

This clone was seen a handful of times. V is TRBV5-4 and J is TRBJ1-1, with 7 bases lining up with TRBD1. This CDR3 comprises 13 residues. Looked up from germline, CDR1 is SGHNT and CDR2 is YYREEE (reference sequence). The trim removed 4 bases at V and 6 bases at J, leaving 6 bases unmatched. This chain's CDR3 is CASSPTGRAEAFF. CDR3 bases: TGTGCCAGCAGCCCGACAGGGAGGGCTGAAGCTTTCTTT.

The chain employs TRBV5-6 and TRBJ2-1, with D maybe TRBD2 (6 bases). V was clipped by 0 bases and J by 7 bases, with 8 bases between them. CDR1 and CDR2 from the germline V gene are SGHDT and YYEEEE. This CDR3 has 13 residues. CDR3 coding DNA: TGTGCCAGCAGCTTGGCCGCGGGGAATGAGCAGTTCTTC. The encoded protein is CASSLAAGNEQFF.

This chain links TRBV2 with TRBJ1-2, with D uncertain. Per germline, CDR1 SNHLY and CDR2 FYNNEI. With 1 base removed from V and 5 bases from J, the gap between germline ends came to 14 bases. The CDR3 contains 15 residues. The CDR3 here is CASSEGLGVQYGYTF. CDR3 DNA sequence: TGTGCCAGCAGTGAAGGACTCGGGGTCCAATATGGCTACACCTTC.

V and J are TRBV30 and TRBJ1-4; unclear D gene. V dropped 0 bases and J dropped 2 bases, with 7 bases sitting between them. This CDR3 spans 14 amino acids. Per germline, CDR1 GTSNPN and CDR2 SVGIG (reference sequence). The CDR3 region is CAWSVAMTNEKLFF. CDR3 in DNA: TGTGCCTGGAGTGTAGCTATGACTAATGAAAAACTGTTTTTT. Full variable domain (rest looked up from reference TRBV30 and TRBJ1-4): SQTIHQWPATLVQPVGSPLSLECTVEGTSNPNLYWYRQAAGRGLQLLFYSVGIGQISSEVPQNLSASRPQDRQFILSSKKLLLSDSGFYLCAWSVAMTNEKLFFGSGTQLSVL.

The gene calls are TRBV6-1 and TRBJ2-2; 9 positions agree with TRBD2. The CDR3 spans 15 residues. Germline lookup yields CDR1 MNHNS and CDR2 SASEGT. J lost 7 bases, V lost 3 bases, and 6 bases had no gene match. CDR3 bases: TGTGCCAGCAGTGATTTGGCTAGCGGGATCGGGGAGCTGTTTTTT. Translated: CASSDLASGIGELFF.

The chain carries TRBV5-6 and TRBJ2-7, with D perhaps matching TRBD1 (5 bases). CDR1 is SGHDT and CDR2 is YYEEEE in the germline V gene. This CDR3 has 13 amino acids. V lost 1 base to trimming and J lost 2 bases, with 7 bases between them. This CDR3 reads CASSLQGPYEQYF. The CDR3 DNA follows: TGTGCCAGCAGCTTGCAGGGCCCCTACGAGCAGTACTTC.

This clone showed up just once. The rearrangement joins TRBV28 to TRBJ2-7; D remains ambiguous. V was clipped by 2 bases and J by 0 bases, with 17 bases between them. Germline V gives CDR1 MDHEN, CDR2 SYDVKM. The CDR3 contains 17 residues. CDR3 coding DNA: TGTGCCAGCAGTTTAGAAGGCGCGAGGATTAGCTCCTACGAGCAGTACTTC. This gives the protein CASSLEGARISSYEQYF.

The V call is TRBV7-8, the J call TRBJ2-1, with D unresolved. Germline CDR1 SGHVS, CDR2 FQNEAQ. V was clipped by 5 bases and J by 1 base, with 9 bases between them. The CDR3 totals 14 residues. In nucleotides, the CDR3 is TGTGCCAGCAGCCCCCTTGTATCCTACAATGAGCAGTTCTTC. This sequence encodes CASSPLVSYNEQFF.

The chain employs TRBV4-1 and TRBJ2-5; D uncertain. The J call is uncertain, as TRBJ2-7 better fits the DNA end. The CDR3 runs 15 residues. Germline V CDR1 and CDR2: MGHRA, YSYEKL. CDR3 in DNA: TGCGCCAGCAGCCAAGTCTTCCTCATTCCCTACGAGCAGTACTTC. Protein: CASSQVFLIPYEQYF.

This clone was observed once. The CDR3 sequence is CASSTGRNTEAFF. CDR3 in DNA: TGTGCCAGCAGCACGGGACGGAACACTGAAGCTTTCTTT. The chain employs TRBV21-1 and TRBJ1-1. TRBV21-1 is marked as a pseudogene. The CDR3 length is 13 residues.

About this clone itself: The same CDR3 is also encoded by other DNA sequences in this sample. In nucleotides, the CDR3 is TGTGCCTGGAGTGTAGGACAGTCCTACGAGCAGTACTTC. This translates into CAWSVGQSYEQYF. The chain has TRBV30 and TRBJ2-7; D is perhaps TRBD1 (6 bases). CDR1 is GTSNPN, CDR2 SVGIG, per germline (reference sequence). Trimming cost V 0 bases and J 1 base, with 7 bases left between them. The CDR3 has 13 residues.

The chain joins TRBV27 to TRBJ2-1; tentative D call: TRBD2 (5 bases). The V end was cut by 7 bases, the J end by 7 bases, with 14 bases between. CDR1 is MNHEY, CDR2 SMNVEV, per germline (reference sequence). CDR3 size: 13 residues. The CDR3 protein is CASTTDLTNEQFF. The CDR3 coding sequence is TGTGCCAGCACCACGGACTTAACGAATGAGCAGTTCTTC.

V usage is TRBV18 and J usage is TRBJ1-2; 12 nucleotides align to TRBD1. Germline-derived CDR1 and CDR2 are KGHSH and LQKENI. The CDR3 is 18 amino acids. The V gene end was trimmed by 2 bases and the J gene end by 2 bases; junction bases not matched to a gene: 9. CDR3 DNA sequence: TGTGCCAGCTCACCAGACGGGACAGGGGGCGCGGGGAACTATGGCTACACCTTC. This gives the protein CASSPDGTGGAGNYGYTF.

The chain recombines TRBV27 with TRBJ2-7; D gene uncertain. Germline CDR1 is MNHEY and CDR2 is SMNVEV (reference sequence). Between the trimmed V and J ends, which lost 2 bases and 5 bases, there was a span of 4 bases. The CDR3 extends over 11 amino acids. In nucleotides, the CDR3 is TGTGCCAGCAGTTTAAAAGACGAGCAGTACTTC. Protein: CASSLKDEQYF.

CDR3 bases: TGTGCCAGCAGTCCCCGACTAGCAACCCACGAGCAGTACTTC. Residues: CASSPRLATHEQYF. The chain combines TRBV27 with TRBJ2-7, with 7 positions matching TRBD2. CDR1 is MNHEY, CDR2 SMNVEV, per germline (reference sequence). V shed 5 bases, J shed 5 bases, and the junction held 9 bases outside the gene matches. This CDR3 is built from 14 residues.

The V and J genes are TRBV30 and TRBJ2-7; TRBD1 is a possible D gene (6 bases). The CDR3 consists of 14 residues. V lost 5 bases and J lost 0, with 14 bases in between. Per germline, CDR1 GTSNPN and CDR2 SVGIG (reference sequence). CDR3 sequence (DNA): TGTGCCTGGGGTGGGACATCTACCTCCTACGAGCAGTACTTC. Translation gives CAWGGTSTSYEQYF.

The chain has TRBV5-4 and TRBJ2-1; 12 bases are a match to TRBD2. Trimming at V came to 4 bases and at J to 8 bases, leaving 10 bases not matched to a gene. CDR1 SGHNT and CDR2 YYREEE come from the germline V gene (reference sequence). CDR3 length: 16 amino acids. The CDR3 nucleotides are TGTGCCAGCAGCCAAGAGTGGACTAGCGGGACACATGAGCAGTTCTTC. Its protein product is CASSQEWTSGTHEQFF.

The chain employs TRBV7-9 and TRBJ2-5; D is uncertain. The CDR3 length is 13 residues. Per the germline V gene, CDR1 is SEHNR and CDR2 is FQNEAQ (reference sequence). V lost 1 base and J 1 base, leaving 4 bases between the germline ends. In DNA form, the CDR3 reads TGTGCCAGCAGCTTAGAGACCCAAGAGACCCAGTACTTC. As protein: CASSLETQETQYF.

The chain employs TRBV30 and TRBJ2-7, with a tentative D call TRBD2 (5 bases). V was cut by 2 bases and J by 1 base, with 9 bases left in between. CDR1 and CDR2 from the germline V gene are GTSNPN and SVGIG (reference sequence). The CDR3 runs 13 residues. In DNA form, the CDR3 reads TGTGCCTGGAGTATTACGGGATCCTACGAGCAGTACTTC. Protein sequence: CAWSITGSYEQYF.

V usage is TRBV5-1 and J usage is TRBJ2-6; TRBD1 matches at 7 bases. Germline V gene lookup returns CDR1 SGHRS and CDR2 YFSETQ. The CDR3 is 16 amino acids. J gave up 3 bases and V 2 bases, and 5 bases lay outside the gene matches. CDR3 in amino acids: CASSFHRGLGANVLTF. CDR3 nucleotide sequence: TGCGCCAGCAGCTTTCACAGGGGCCTTGGGGCCAACGTCCTGACTTTC.

V gene TRBV5-1 combines with J gene TRBJ2-7; D gene uncertain. The germline V and J ends were trimmed by 4 bases and 0 bases, with 14 bases remaining between them. Germline V gene lookup returns CDR1 SGHRS and CDR2 YFSETQ. This CDR3 contains 15 residues. The CDR3 loop is CASSIDPTYSYEQYF. Written as DNA, the CDR3 is TGCGCCAGCAGCATAGACCCGACGTACTCCTACGAGCAGTACTTC.

As for this clone: The same CDR3 can be traced to other DNA sequences in this sample. The V and J genes are TRBV27 and TRBJ2-7; 7 bases agree with TRBD1. V trimming: 6 bases; J trimming: 3 bases; junction bases outside the gene matches: 5. CDR1 MNHEY and CDR2 SMNVEV come from the germline V gene (reference sequence). CDR3 size: 13 residues. The CDR3 loop is CASSPGQDYEQYF. CDR3 bases: TGTGCCAGCAGCCCAGGACAGGACTACGAGCAGTACTTC.

The chain couples TRBV2 to TRBJ2-7; tentative D call: TRBD2 (6 bases). The CDR3 totals 14 residues. V was pared by 1 base and J by 3 bases, with 10 bases between. Germline CDR1 reads SNHLY; CDR2 reads FYNNEI. The CDR3: CASSEGGEDYEQYF. In DNA form, the CDR3 reads TGTGCCAGCAGTGAAGGGGGGGAGGACTACGAGCAGTACTTC.